The 22 T cell receptor beta chains below all came from one sample that was sequenced in a study of T-cell memory formation after mild COVID-19. TCRdb passed the 5' RACE reads through MiXCR, listing each CDR3 protein once. The sample has around 500,000 distinct CDR3 sequences, around a sixth seen once. Sequenced material: PBMCs or a T cell subset sorted from them (not recorded which). Every receptor here comes from an adult woman who had mild COVID-19 (a few samples of this study predate the infection). Cell type and time point are not known.

In this sample, this clonotype turned up a few times. The DNA for the CDR3 is TGTGCCAGCAGCTCCCTACCGGGACACCAGGAGCAGTTCTTC. This encodes CASSSLPGHQEQFF. V is TRBV7-9 and J is TRBJ2-1, with D possibly being TRBD1 (6 bases). Trimming removed 4 bases from V and 10 bases from J, with 17 bases in between. Looked up from germline, CDR1 is SEHNR and CDR2 is FQNEAQ (reference sequence). This CDR3 region has 14 residues. The full variable domain, its missing parts supplied by reference TRBV7-9 and TRBJ2-1, is DTGVSQNPRHKITKRGQNVTFRCDPISEHNRLYWYRQTLGQGPEFLTYFQNEAQLEKSRLLSDRFSAERPKGSFSTLEIQRTEQGDSAMYLCASSSLPGHQEQFFGPGTRLTVL.

This clonotype came up a few times. This chain joins TRBV7-8 and TRBJ2-7; weak D call: TRBD2 (5 bases). V lost 2 bases to trimming and J lost 7 bases, with 15 bases between them. Germline V gives CDR1 SGHVS, CDR2 FQNEAQ. The CDR3 consists of 14 residues. The chain's CDR3 is CASSLRGVSGEQYF. The CDR3 DNA sequence: TGTGCCAGCAGCTTACGAGGCGTTTCGGGGGAGCAGTACTTC.

This rearrangement joins TRBV5-1 to TRBJ2-1; TRBD1 agrees at 9 bases. This CDR3 has 15 amino acids. After removal of 4 bases from V and 5 bases from J, the junction contained 7 bases not matched to a gene. Germline values: CDR1 SGHRS, CDR2 YFSETQ. The chain's CDR3 is CASSHRGPADNEQFF. In DNA form, the CDR3 reads TGCGCCAGCAGCCACAGGGGGCCGGCCGACAATGAGCAGTTCTTC.

The sample holds many counts of this clonotype. The rearrangement joins TRBV30 to TRBJ2-1; TRBD1 agrees at 9 bases. The CDR3 totals 14 residues. CDR1 is GTSNPN and CDR2 is SVGIG in the germline V gene (reference sequence). Trimming removed 4 bases from V and 4 bases from J; junction bases left unmatched: 5. CDR3 coding DNA: TGTGCCTGGAATCCCGGGACAGGGTACAATGAGCAGTTCTTC. The encoded protein is CAWNPGTGYNEQFF.

This clonotype was counted only a few times. The chain has TRBV7-2 and TRBJ2-3, with D unresolved. This CDR3 comprises 15 residues. V lost 0 bases to trimming and J lost 4 bases, with 11 bases between them. CDR1 and CDR2 (germline): SGHTA, FQGNSA. The CDR3 DNA follows: TGTGCCAGCAGCTTAGCGCCCAGCGCTGCAGATACGCAGTATTTT. Protein product: CASSLAPSAADTQYF.

This clonotype has just a few counts. The chain has TRBV29-1 and TRBJ2-1, with TRBD2 matching 11 bases. This CDR3 has 15 amino acids. J was trimmed by 2 bases and V by 4 bases; bases with no gene match: 4. Germline lookup yields CDR1 SQVTM and CDR2 ANQGSEA. DNA for the CDR3: TGCAGCGTTGGCCCGGGACTAGCGGCCTACAATGAGCAGTTCTTC. Translating it yields CSVGPGLAAYNEQFF.

This clonotype was detected ten times or more. The chain couples TRBV5-1 to TRBJ2-2; 8 bases align to TRBD1. Trimming at V came to 4 bases and at J to 2 bases, leaving 7 bases not matched to a gene. CDR1 is SGHRS, CDR2 YFSETQ, per germline. The CDR3 length is 16 residues. CDR3 DNA: TGCGCCAGCAGCCTAACCGGGACAGGCAACACCGGGGAGCTGTTTTTT. This sequence encodes CASSLTGTGNTGELFF.

V and J are TRBV18 and TRBJ1-2; D call uncertain. V dropped 6 bases and J dropped 8 bases, with 13 bases sitting between them. Per germline, CDR1 KGHSH and CDR2 LQKENI. CDR3 length equals 12 residues. The CDR3 bases are TGTGCCAGCTCCCAACCCCCGGAAGGCTACACCTTC. It translates to CASSQPPEGYTF. Drawing the rest from reference TRBV18 and TRBJ1-2, the complete variable domain is NAGVMQNPRHLVRRRGQEARLRCSPMKGHSHVYWYRQLPEEGLKFMVYLQKENIIDESGMPKERFSAEFPKEGPSILRIQQVVRGDSAAYFCASSQPPEGYTFGSGTRLTVV.

This chain connects TRBV20-1 to TRBJ1-2; D is unresolved. CDR3 length: 14 residues. From germline, CDR1 is DFQATT and CDR2 SNEGSKA (reference sequence). Trimming stripped 0 bases from V and 7 bases from J, with 15 bases between. Here the CDR3 DNA reads TGCAGTGCTAGAGATTCGGTCCGGTCGCGTGGCTACACCTTC. It yields the protein CSARDSVRSRGYTF.

This clonotype was picked up many times. The chain is built from TRBV25-1 and TRBJ2-1; TRBD1 or TRBD2 may be the D gene (6 bases each). Germline V gene lookup returns CDR1 MGHDK and CDR2 SYGVNS. V was trimmed by 2 bases and J by 2 bases, leaving 13 bases between them. The CDR3 extends over 16 amino acids. This CDR3 is CASSELRGDTYNEQFF. CDR3 sequence (DNA): TGTGCCAGCAGTGAACTTAGGGGGGACACCTACAATGAGCAGTTCTTC.

In this sample, this clonotype turned up a few times. The CDR3 nucleotides read TGTGCCAGCAGTGGGGACAACCGGGGGATCGAGCAGTACTTC. Protein sequence: CASSGDNRGIEQYF. The chain joins TRBV25-1 to TRBJ2-7, with D perhaps assigned TRBD1 or TRBD2 (6 bases each). The CDR3 loop spans 14 amino acids. The ends were cut back, 4 bases at V and 6 bases at J, with 16 bases in the middle. In germline, CDR1 is MGHDK, CDR2 SYGVNS.

This clonotype has just a few counts. This chain uses TRBV9 with TRBJ2-5, with a tentative D call TRBD2 (5 bases). Per the germline V gene, CDR1 is SGDLS and CDR2 is YYNGEE. V gave up 0 bases and J gave up 3 bases, with 15 bases separating them. The CDR3 totals 16 residues. The chain's CDR3 is CASSVAWASRKETQYF. The CDR3 DNA reads as TGTGCCAGCAGCGTAGCTTGGGCTAGCAGGAAAGAGACCCAGTACTTC.

This clonotype was seen ten or more times. The chain combines TRBV6-5 with TRBJ2-2, with 7 positions matching TRBD2. The CDR3 is 15 residues long. Germline CDR1 is MNHEY and CDR2 is SVGAGI. The V segment lost 2 bases and the J segment 0 bases; nucleotides outside the gene matches: 0. CDR3 amino acids: CASSYSGANTGELFF. The CDR3 region has the DNA TGTGCCAGCAGTTACAGCGGGGCGAACACCGGGGAGCTGTTTTTT.

The sample holds a few counts of this clonotype. The V gene is TRBV29-1, the J gene TRBJ2-6; 8 positions agree with TRBD1. CDR1 SQVTM and CDR2 ANQGSEA come from the germline V gene. V lost 6 bases and J lost 0; bases outside the gene matches: 4. The CDR3 has 15 residues. The CDR3 DNA follows: TGCAGCGTGACAGGGGCCGTCTCTGGGGCCAACGTCCTGACTTTC. Protein: CSVTGAVSGANVLTF. Looking up the rest from reference TRBV29-1 and TRBJ2-6 gives the full variable domain: SAVISQKPSRDICQRGTSLTIQCQVDSQVTMMFWYRQQPGQSLTLIATANQGSEATYESGFVIDKFPISRPNLTFSTLTVSNMSPEDSSIYLCSVTGAVSGANVLTFGAGSRLTVL.

Only a few counts were recorded for this clonotype. V gene TRBV9 combines with J gene TRBJ2-1; the D is unclear. The length of the CDR3 is 13 residues. Trimming cost V 0 bases and J 6 bases, with 7 bases left between them. Germline V lookup: CDR1 SGDLS, CDR2 YYNGEE. CDR3 in amino acids: CASSVGETNEQFF. CDR3 nucleotides: TGTGCCAGCAGCGTAGGAGAGACCAATGAGCAGTTCTTC.

This rearrangement joins TRBV27 to TRBJ2-3; 7 nucleotides match TRBD2. The CDR3 totals 15 residues. The germline gives CDR1 MNHEY, CDR2 SMNVEV (reference sequence). The junction had 9 bases not matched to a gene; V was cut back by 4 bases and J by 5 bases. In nucleotides, the CDR3 is TGTGCCAGCAGTTCCGTTCAGGGCGGGGGAGATACGCAGTATTTT. Translated: CASSSVQGGGDTQYF.

This clonotype was picked up a small number of times. The V and J genes are TRBV5-5 and TRBJ2-7, with 8 bases aligning to TRBD1. The length of the CDR3 is 16 residues. The V gene's germline CDR1 is SGHKS and CDR2 YYEKEE (reference sequence). Trimming took 1 base from V and 4 from J; bases not matched to a gene: 10. In DNA, the CDR3 is TGTGCCAGCAGCTTGAATTCGGACAGGGCTGAGTACGAGCAGTACTTC. Its protein is CASSLNSDRAEYEQYF.

There are a few counts of this clonotype. The chain employs TRBV29-1 and TRBJ1-1; 10 bases fit TRBD1. Looked up from germline, CDR1 is SQVTM and CDR2 is ANQGSEA. There are 15 residues in the CDR3. The V gene end was trimmed by 4 bases and the J gene end by 2 bases; junction bases not matched to a gene: 7. This CDR3 is CSVGDRGGTNTEAFF. CDR3 DNA sequence: TGCAGCGTTGGGGACAGGGGAGGAACTAACACTGAAGCTTTCTTT.

The chain joins TRBV7-9 to TRBJ2-3; D unresolved. V was cut by 0 bases and J by 5 bases, with 6 bases left in between. The germline CDR1 and CDR2 sequences are SEHNR and FQNEAQ (reference sequence). The CDR3 length is 13 residues. Here the CDR3 reads CASSLAHGDTQYF. The CDR3 DNA follows: TGTGCCAGCAGCTTAGCACATGGAGATACGCAGTATTTT.

This clonotype was observed a few times. The rearrangement joins TRBV20-1 to TRBJ2-7, with TRBD2 as a possible D gene (6 bases). Germline CDR1 reads DFQATT; CDR2 reads SNEGSKA (reference sequence). The CDR3 runs to 14 residues. Between the trimmed V and J ends, which lost 1 base and 1 base, there was a span of 11 bases. CDR3: CSARVRLASYEQYF. The DNA for the CDR3 is TGCAGTGCTAGAGTTAGGCTAGCGTCCTACGAGCAGTACTTC.

The rearrangement joins TRBV29-1 to TRBJ2-2; a possible D gene is TRBD1 (6 bases). CDR3 length: 11 amino acids. Between the trimmed V and J ends, which lost 8 bases and 7 bases, there was a span of 11 bases. Germline V CDR1 and CDR2: SQVTM, ANQGSEA. The CDR3, as DNA: TGCAGCTCTGCAGGGGACGGGGAGCTGTTTTTT. This encodes CSSAGDGELFF.

This clonotype was seen only a few times. This chain uses TRBV7-2 with TRBJ2-3; 12 nucleotides align to TRBD2. This CDR3 is 15 amino acids long. Germline assignment: CDR1 SGHTA and CDR2 FQGNSA. Germline trimming cut 4 bases from V and 11 bases from J; bases unmatched to any gene: 10. CDR3 sequence: CASSSSLAGGPEQYF. DNA for the CDR3: TGTGCCAGCAGCTCCTCACTAGCGGGGGGCCCGGAGCAGTATTTT.